This paragraph reports one T cell receptor beta chain. Antigen unknown. Germline lookup yields CDR1 SQVTM and CDR2 ANQGSEA. The CDR3 is made up of 13 amino acids. V was cut by 8 bases and J by 4 bases, with 17 bases left in between. This sample is part of a study of T cell responses to AZD1222 COVID-19 vaccine. Broader study findings: Clonal diversity was possibly underestimated, and the donors were mostly white British, with more females. At baseline, seropositivity was found in only six or seven AZD1222 recipients.

The repertoire was sequenced with immunoSEQ multiplex PCR; TCRdb's copy has only in-frame clones and lacks some. The sample has around 170,000 clones, roughly 88% seen once; the top ten hold about 9.9%. V gene TRBV29-1 combines with J gene TRBJ1-2; TRBD1 might be the D (6 bases). The source material was peripheral blood, sampled 28 days after the second AZD1222 dose. The clonotype comes from an adult who received the AZD1222 COVID-19 vaccine. The CDR3 DNA sequence: TGCAGCACTGCGGGGGCGGAAGGCTATGGCTACACCTTC. It translates to CSTAGAEGYGYTF.